Below, one TCR beta chain is given with its context. Clones were sequenced by immunoSEQ multiplex PCR, and TCRdb holds only the in-frame ones, with some missing. The sample has over 80,000 clones; just over 90% are singletons. V was clipped by 0 bases and J by 1 base; unmatched bases: 5. Germline CDR1 is LGHNA and CDR2 is YSLEER. The CDR3 loop spans 16 amino acids. The data originate from a study of T cell changes during pregnancy in multiple sclerosis. The clonotype comes from a female donor in good health, enrolled as a control in a pregnancy study. The chain employs TRBV4-3 and TRBJ2-7, with TRBD2 matching 8 bases. The source material was peripheral blood, sampled in the second trimester of pregnancy. This CDR3 reads CASSQDVGGRSYEQYF. For the CDR3, the DNA is TGCGCCAGCAGCCAAGACGTAGGCGGGAGGTCCTACGAGCAGTACTTC.